The 24 T cell receptor beta chains below were found in one sample sequenced in a study of T cell responses to AZD1222 COVID-19 vaccine. Measured with immunoSEQ multiplex PCR; TCRdb has only the in-frame clones, and not every one. The sample has tens of thousands of clones, about 85% seen once. The sequenced sample was peripheral blood, obtained on day 0 of AZD1222 vaccination. Receptors were obtained from an adult in good health.

The chain links TRBV25-1 to TRBJ1-2; D is perhaps TRBD1 (5 bases). Trimming stripped 3 bases from V and 7 bases from J, with 18 bases between. The CDR3 has 15 amino acids. CDR1 is MGHDK and CDR2 is SYGVNS in the germline V gene. CDR3 nucleotide sequence: TGTGCCAGCAGTGAGGGAAGAAGGGGCGTCGGTGGCTACACCTTC. As protein: CASSEGRRGVGGYTF.

The chain has TRBV10-1 and TRBJ2-3; TRBD2 agrees at 7 bases. V gave up 5 bases and J gave up 2 bases; unmatched junction bases: 7. The CDR3 consists of 15 residues. Germline V gives CDR1 WNHNN, CDR2 SYGVQD (reference sequence). CDR3: CASSPTAGHTDTQYF. The CDR3 DNA follows: TGCGCCAGCAGTCCTACAGCGGGGCACACAGATACGCAGTATTTT.

The V and J genes are TRBV24-1 and TRBJ1-1; no definite D call. Trimming removed 1 base at V and 13 bases at J, with 15 bases between. CDR1 and CDR2 (germline): KGHDR, SFDVKD. The CDR3 is 13 residues long. CDR3 in amino acids: CATSDFKEGDIFF. CDR3 bases: TGTGCCACCAGTGATTTCAAGGAGGGAGATATTTTCTTT.

This clone occurred a few times. The genes are TRBV28 and TRBJ1-2; the D gene is possibly TRBD1 (6 bases). The V end lost 7 bases, the J end lost 7 bases, and 16 bases lay between the germline ends. The CDR3 spans 13 residues. CDR1 MDHEN and CDR2 SYDVKM come from the germline V gene. Here the CDR3 DNA reads TGTGCCAGCAATGGTAGAGGGGGTCGTGGCTACACCTTC. Encoded protein: CASNGRGGRGYTF.

V and J are TRBV28 and TRBJ1-1; 11 bases match TRBD1. Trimming removed 7 bases from V and 11 bases from J; junction bases left unmatched: 12. CDR3 length: 14 amino acids. Germline CDR1 is MDHEN and CDR2 is SYDVKM. CDR3 region: CASTNGQGAMYAFF. CDR3 bases: TGTGCCAGCACTAACGGACAGGGGGCGATGTATGCTTTCTTT.

The chain joins TRBV19 to TRBJ1-4; D unclear. V lost 6 bases to trimming and J lost 4 bases, with 9 bases between them. Germline V gives CDR1 LNHDA, CDR2 SQIVND (reference sequence). The CDR3 totals 13 residues. The CDR3 loop is CASRTQLNEKLFF. In DNA form, the CDR3 reads TGTGCCAGTAGAACACAGCTTAATGAAAAACTGTTTTTT.

The chain has TRBV4-3 and TRBJ1-1; weak D call: TRBD1 (6 bases). This CDR3 comprises 17 residues. Germline CDR1 and CDR2: LGHNA and YSLEER. The ends were cut back, 0 bases at V and 4 bases at J, with 18 bases in the middle. CDR3 sequence (DNA): TGCGCCAGCAGCCAAGATCGGCCGGGGGCCGAAGGCACTGAAGCTTTCTTT. Residues: CASSQDRPGAEGTEAFF.

V usage is TRBV6-4 and J usage is TRBJ1-2; D not certain. Germline V lookup: CDR1 MRHNA, CDR2 SNTAGT. With 6 bases removed from V and 2 bases from J, the gap between germline ends came to 10 bases. The CDR3 is 13 amino acids. CDR3 sequence (DNA): TGTGCCAGCAGAGAGGAGGAGAACTATGGCTACACCTTC. Its protein is CASREEENYGYTF.

V is TRBV7-8 and J is TRBJ2-3; 9 bases match TRBD2. Germline V gives CDR1 SGHVS, CDR2 FQNEAQ. After removal of 2 bases from V and 0 bases from J, the junction contained 15 bases not matched to a gene. The CDR3 consists of 20 residues. The CDR3 coding sequence is TGTGCCAGCAGCTTACTCCTAGCGGGACTGTTGATCCCTAGCACAGATACGCAGTATTTT. Protein sequence: CASSLLLAGLLIPSTDTQYF. Using reference TRBV7-8 and TRBJ2-3 for the parts outside the CDR3, the full variable domain is GAGVSQSPRYKVAKRGQDVALRCDPISGHVSLFWYQQALGQGPEFLTYFQNEAQLDKSGLPSDRFFAERPEGSVSTLKIQRTQQEDSAVYLCASSLLLAGLLIPSTDTQYFGPGTRLTVL.

This sequence joins TRBV6-5 and TRBJ1-1; 7 nucleotides line up with TRBD1. CDR3 size: 13 residues. Germline-derived CDR1 and CDR2 are MNHEY and SVGAGI. V shed 10 bases, J shed 4 bases, and the junction held 9 bases outside the gene matches. The CDR3 bases are TGTGCCACCGCCGAGACAGGGCGCACTGAAGCTTTCTTT. As protein: CATAETGRTEAFF.

V usage is TRBV5-8 and J usage is TRBJ2-7; 7 bases agree with TRBD2. Germline CDR1 is SGHTS and CDR2 is YDEGEE. With 2 bases clipped from V and 2 bases from J, the junction kept 7 bases outside the gene matches. The CDR3 runs 15 residues. CDR3 DNA: TGTGCCAGCAGCTTCTCACGGGGAGGGACCTACGAGCAGTACTTC. The encoded protein is CASSFSRGGTYEQYF.

The chain carries TRBV7-3 and TRBJ2-3; 7 nucleotides agree with TRBD2. After removal of 0 bases from V and 0 bases from J, the junction contained 9 bases not matched to a gene. The CDR3 runs to 18 residues. Germline CDR1 and CDR2: SGHTA and FQGTGA. CDR3 sequence reads: CASSLTSSGGGSTDTQYF. CDR3 nucleotides: TGTGCCAGCAGCTTAACCTCATCTGGCGGGGGTAGCACAGATACGCAGTATTTT. The full variable domain, rest sourced from reference TRBV7-3 and TRBJ2-3, is GAGVSQTPSNKVTEKGKYVELRCDPISGHTALYWYRQSLGQGPEFLIYFQGTGAADDSGLPNDRFFAVRPEGSVSTLKIQRTERGDSAVYLCASSLTSSGGGSTDTQYFGPGTRLTVL.

This clone came up a few times. The V call is TRBV28, the J call TRBJ1-1; D might be TRBD1 (6 bases). Germline V gene lookup returns CDR1 MDHEN and CDR2 SYDVKM. Trimming cost V 7 bases and J 6 bases, with 21 bases left between them. CDR3 length: 15 residues. The CDR3 coding sequence is TGTGCCAGCAACTTAATAGGGGGGCTAGGGTCTGAAGCTTTCTTT. Its translation is CASNLIGGLGSEAFF.

The rearrangement joins TRBV6-2 or TRBV6-3 to TRBJ2-3; 14 bases match TRBD2. V lost 4 bases, J lost 2 bases, and 11 bases stayed unmatched. Germline loops: CDR1 MNHEY, CDR2 SVGEGT. This CDR3 is 19 amino acids long. The CDR3 DNA sequence: TGTGCCAGCAGTTCGCCGGGACTAGCGGGAGTGGGTCCCACAGATACGCAGTATTTT. It encodes CASSSPGLAGVGPTDTQYF.

This clone was found once. The V call is TRBV30, the J call TRBJ2-7; D is perhaps TRBD2 (5 bases). The CDR3 length is 13 residues. Per the germline V gene, CDR1 is GTSNPN and CDR2 is SVGIG (reference sequence). V was clipped by 4 bases and J by 2 bases, with 12 bases between them. CDR3 sequence reads: CAWNPAGAYEQYF. The CDR3 region has the DNA TGTGCCTGGAACCCCGCCGGGGCCTACGAGCAGTACTTC.

V usage is TRBV18 and J usage is TRBJ1-4; no reliable D call. CDR3 length: 13 residues. Between the trimmed V and J ends, which lost 5 bases and 5 bases, there was a span of 9 bases. Germline loops: CDR1 KGHSH, CDR2 LQKENI. The chain's CDR3 is CASSLGLNEKLFF. CDR3 bases: TGTGCCAGCTCATTAGGACTAAATGAAAAACTGTTTTTT.

The J gene is TRBJ1-4, the V gene TRBV28; 7 nucleotides align to TRBD1. CDR1 MDHEN and CDR2 SYDVKM come from the germline V gene. CDR3 length equals 14 residues. The V gene end was trimmed by 7 bases and the J gene end by 7 bases; junction bases not matched to a gene: 9. The CDR3 region has the DNA TGTGCCAGCATTCGGACAGGTGGAAGTGAAAAACTGTTTTTT. Encoded protein: CASIRTGGSEKLFF.

The chain joins TRBV9 to TRBJ2-3; no firm D call. The CDR3 has 12 amino acids. From germline, CDR1 is SGDLS and CDR2 YYNGEE. The V and J ends lost 3 bases and 2 bases respectively, with 4 bases between them. Here the CDR3 reads CASSGYTDTQYF. The CDR3 DNA reads as TGTGCCAGCAGCGGCTACACAGATACGCAGTATTTT. The full variable domain, completed using reference TRBV9 and TRBJ2-3, is DSGVTQTPKHLITATGQRVTLRCSPRSGDLSVYWYQQSLDQGLQFLIQYYNGEERAKGNILERFSAQQFPDLHSELNLSSLELGDSALYFCASSGYTDTQYFGPGTRLTVL.

The gene calls are TRBV3-1 (or the pseudogene TRBV3-2) and TRBJ2-7, with a possible D match to TRBD1 (7 bases). Germline V gene data show CDR1 as LGHDT and CDR2 as YNNKEL (reference sequence). V was clipped by 0 bases and J by 4 bases, with 19 bases between them. CDR3 length: 17 amino acids. The CDR3 DNA reads TGTGCCAGCAGCCAAGATCGAGGAGAGACAGGGAGGTACGAGCAGTACTTC. Translation gives CASSQDRGETGRYEQYF.

The chain combines TRBV18 with TRBJ1-4, with 8 bases fitting TRBD1. The CDR3 runs 15 residues. Per the germline V gene, CDR1 is KGHSH and CDR2 is LQKENI. The V segment lost 6 bases and the J segment 7 bases; nucleotides outside the gene matches: 10. The CDR3 coding sequence is TGTGCCAGCTCGCACAGGGGGGTAATCGGTGAAAAACTGTTTTTT. Translating it yields CASSHRGVIGEKLFF.

Notes on this clone: Other nucleotide sequences from this sample produce the same CDR3. V is TRBV6-2 or TRBV6-3 and J is TRBJ1-6; perhaps TRBD1 as D (6 bases). This CDR3 contains 14 residues. Trimming stripped 2 bases from V and 7 bases from J, with 9 bases between. Germline CDR1 is MNHEY and CDR2 is SVGEGT. The chain's CDR3 is CASSYLQGNSPLHF. The DNA for the CDR3 is TGTGCCAGCAGTTACCTCCAGGGGAATTCACCCCTCCACTTT.

The CDR3: CASEVLSGNTIYF. The CDR3 region has the DNA TGTGCCAGCGAGGTTTTGTCTGGAAACACCATATATTTT. The genes are TRBV2 and TRBJ1-3; D unclear. This CDR3 comprises 13 residues. V was trimmed by 8 bases and J by 1 base, leaving 9 bases between them. CDR1 is SNHLY and CDR2 is FYNNEI in the germline V gene.

The CDR3 DNA follows: TGTGCCAGCAGTTTAATCAGTTTGAAAAATTCACCCCTCCACTTT. Its translation is CASSLISLKNSPLHF. This chain joins TRBV28 and TRBJ1-6; D ambiguous. The CDR3 runs to 15 residues. Germline CDR1 MDHEN, CDR2 SYDVKM. V was shortened by 2 bases and J by 7 bases, with 12 bases between the two germline ends. The whole variable domain, remainder taken from reference TRBV28 and TRBJ1-6, is DVKVTQSSRYLVKRTGEKVFLECVQDMDHENMFWYRQDPGLGLRLIYFSYDVKMKEKGDIPEGYSVSREKKERFSLILESASTNQTSMYLCASSLISLKNSPLHFGNGTRLTVT.

The chain combines TRBV24-1 with TRBJ2-1; 7 bases agree with TRBD2. The germline CDR1 and CDR2 sequences are KGHDR and SFDVKD. V gave up 1 base and J gave up 8 bases; unmatched junction bases: 7. The CDR3 length is 15 residues. CDR3 protein: CATSDLGREIDEQFF. As DNA, the CDR3 is TGTGCCACCAGTGATTTAGGGCGGGAGATAGATGAGCAGTTCTTC.